This T cell receptor beta chain stems from a study of blood T cell repertoires in COVID-19. Turning to the study itself: Material from acute and convalescent COVID-19 was sourced from the United States, Italy and Spain. The analysed material was cDNA or gDNA that came from T cells, B-cell-depleted T cells, or PBMCs.

From germline, CDR1 is SGHNT and CDR2 YYREEE (reference sequence). This CDR3 has 14 amino acids. The germline V and J ends were trimmed by 0 bases and 3 bases, with 9 bases remaining between them. Authors' data handling: Reference gene primer amplification in the assay estimated nucleated cell counts. TCRdb's table, derived via immunoSEQ multiplex PCR, lists solely in-frame clones and lacks some. The D gene and trimming were derived from the DNA, and the V and J assignments and clone size from that table. The sample lists fewer than 250,000 clones; over 80% were seen once. Seattle cases were enrolled at active infection and followed longitudinally.

This TCR was sampled from a woman aged 60 to 75 with COVID-19, enrolled during active disease. The chain recombines TRBV5-4 with TRBJ2-5; D may be TRBD2 (6 bases). Source material: peripheral blood. The CDR3 loop is CASSLGPGEETQYF. CDR3 coding DNA: TGTGCCAGCAGCTTGGGACCGGGAGAAGAGACCCAGTACTTC.